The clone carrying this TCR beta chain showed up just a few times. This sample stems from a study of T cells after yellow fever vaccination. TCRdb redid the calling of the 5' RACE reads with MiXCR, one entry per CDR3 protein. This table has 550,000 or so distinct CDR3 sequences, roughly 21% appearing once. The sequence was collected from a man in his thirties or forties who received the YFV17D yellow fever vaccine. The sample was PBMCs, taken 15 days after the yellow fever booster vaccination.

Here the CDR3 reads CASSTGTQTGELFF. The CDR3 region has the DNA TGTGCCAGCAGTACCGGGACACAGACCGGGGAGCTGTTTTTT. This rearrangement joins TRBV12-3 or TRBV12-4 to TRBJ2-2, with D perhaps TRBD1 (6 bases). This CDR3 contains 14 residues. Between the trimmed V and J ends, which lost 5 bases and 5 bases, there was a span of 12 bases.